This T cell receptor beta chain was sequenced in a study of control samples from healthy donors and cancer patients. Sequencing was performed with immunoSEQ multiplex PCR; in TCRdb, only in-frame clones are kept and a portion is missing. The table lists 110,000 or so clones, 89% of them singletons, with 40% in the top ten. Trimming cost V 7 bases and J 0 bases, with 11 bases left between them. The CDR3 contains 13 residues. The V gene's germline CDR1 is SGHRS and CDR2 YFSETQ. This clonotype originated in a middle-aged man in good health. The chain employs TRBV5-1 and TRBJ2-7; D unresolved. Material: blood. The DNA for the CDR3 is TGCGCCAGCCGCCCTGCGATCTCCTACGAGCAGTACTTC. Residues: CASRPAISYEQYF. Full variable domain (remainder filled in from reference TRBV5-1 and TRBJ2-7): KAGVTQTPRYLIKTRGQQVTLSCSPISGHRSVSWYQQTPGQGLQFLFEYFSETQRNKGNFPGRFSGRQFSNSRSEMNVSTLELGDSALYLCASRPAISYEQYFGPGTRLTVT.